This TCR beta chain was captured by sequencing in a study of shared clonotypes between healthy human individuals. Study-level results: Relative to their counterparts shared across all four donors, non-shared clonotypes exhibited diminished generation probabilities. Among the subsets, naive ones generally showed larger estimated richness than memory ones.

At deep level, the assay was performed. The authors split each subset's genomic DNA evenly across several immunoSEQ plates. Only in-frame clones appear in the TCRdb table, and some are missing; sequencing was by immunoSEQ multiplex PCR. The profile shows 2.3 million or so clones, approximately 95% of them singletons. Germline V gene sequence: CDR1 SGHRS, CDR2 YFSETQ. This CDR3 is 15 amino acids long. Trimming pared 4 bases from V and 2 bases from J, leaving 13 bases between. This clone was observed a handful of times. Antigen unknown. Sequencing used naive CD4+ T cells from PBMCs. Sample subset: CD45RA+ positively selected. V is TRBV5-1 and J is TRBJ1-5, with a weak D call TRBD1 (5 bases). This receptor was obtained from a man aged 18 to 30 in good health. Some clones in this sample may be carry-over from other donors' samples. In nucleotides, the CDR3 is TGCGCCAGCAGCCCAGGGATAATAGGCAATCAGCCCCAGCATTTT. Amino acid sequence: CASSPGIIGNQPQHF.